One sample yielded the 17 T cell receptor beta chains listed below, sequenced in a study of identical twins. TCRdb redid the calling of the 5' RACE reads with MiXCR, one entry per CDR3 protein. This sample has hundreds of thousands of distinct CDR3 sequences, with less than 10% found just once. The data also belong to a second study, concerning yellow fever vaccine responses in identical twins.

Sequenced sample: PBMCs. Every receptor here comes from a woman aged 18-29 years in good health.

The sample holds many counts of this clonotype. The CDR3 reads CASSTSQGEQYF. CDR3 sequence (DNA): TGTGCCAGCAGCACATCTCAGGGCGAGCAGTACTTC. V is TRBV7-8 and J is TRBJ2-7; TRBD1 might be the D (5 bases). Per the germline V gene, CDR1 is SGHVS and CDR2 is FQNEAQ. V was cut by 5 bases and J by 6 bases, with 11 bases left in between. The CDR3 has 12 residues.

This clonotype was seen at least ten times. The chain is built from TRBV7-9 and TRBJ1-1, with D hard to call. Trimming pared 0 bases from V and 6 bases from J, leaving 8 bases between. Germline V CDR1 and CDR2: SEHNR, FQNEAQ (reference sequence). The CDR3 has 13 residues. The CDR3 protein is CASSLARGAEAFF. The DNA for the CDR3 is TGTGCCAGCAGCTTAGCTCGCGGTGCTGAAGCTTTCTTT. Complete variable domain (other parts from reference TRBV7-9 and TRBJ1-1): DTGVSQNPRHKITKRGQNVTFRCDPISEHNRLYWYRQTLGQGPEFLTYFQNEAQLEKSRLLSDRFSAERPKGSFSTLEIQRTEQGDSAMYLCASSLARGAEAFFGQGTRLTVV.

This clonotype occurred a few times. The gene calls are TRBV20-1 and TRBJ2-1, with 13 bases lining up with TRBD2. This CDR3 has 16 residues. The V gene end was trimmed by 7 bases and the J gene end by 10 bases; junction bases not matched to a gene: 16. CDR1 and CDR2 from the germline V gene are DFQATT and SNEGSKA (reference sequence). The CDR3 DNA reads TGCAGTGTTAGGGCCTCGGGACTAGCGGGGAAGGGAGAGCAGTTCTTC. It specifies CSVRASGLAGKGEQFF.

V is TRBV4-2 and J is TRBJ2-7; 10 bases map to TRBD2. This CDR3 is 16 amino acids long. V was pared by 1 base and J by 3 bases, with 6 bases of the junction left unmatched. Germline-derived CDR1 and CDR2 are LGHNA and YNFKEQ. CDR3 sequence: CASSQVVAGGGYEQYF. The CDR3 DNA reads TGTGCCAGCAGCCAAGTCGTAGCGGGAGGAGGCTACGAGCAGTACTTC.

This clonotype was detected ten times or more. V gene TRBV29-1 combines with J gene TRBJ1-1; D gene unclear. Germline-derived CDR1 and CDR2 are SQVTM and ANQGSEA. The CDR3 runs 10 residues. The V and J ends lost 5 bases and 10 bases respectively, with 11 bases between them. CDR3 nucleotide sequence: TGCAGCGTTAATCATCGGGGAGCTTTCTTT. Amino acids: CSVNHRGAFF.

The CDR3 here is CASSRLGMGDGELFF. The CDR3 coding sequence is TGTGCCAGCAGCCGCCTAGGGATGGGGGACGGGGAGCTGTTTTTT. V and J are TRBV3-1 and TRBJ2-2; D is possibly TRBD1 or TRBD2 (5 bases each). CDR1 LGHDT and CDR2 YNNKEL come from the germline V gene (reference sequence). Between the trimmed V and J ends, which lost 4 bases and 7 bases, there was a span of 16 bases. The CDR3 consists of 15 residues.

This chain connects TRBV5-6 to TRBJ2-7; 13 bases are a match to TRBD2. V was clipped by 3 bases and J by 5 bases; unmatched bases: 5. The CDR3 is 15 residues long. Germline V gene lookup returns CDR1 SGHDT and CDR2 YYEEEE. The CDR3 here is CASSWRLAGGNEQYF. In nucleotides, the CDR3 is TGTGCCAGCAGCTGGAGACTAGCGGGAGGCAACGAGCAGTACTTC. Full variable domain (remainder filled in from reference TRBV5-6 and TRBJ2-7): DAGVTQSPTHLIKTRGQQVTLRCSPKSGHDTVSWYQQALGQGPQFIFQYYEEEERQRGNFPDRFSGHQFPNYSSELNVNALLLGDSALYLCASSWRLAGGNEQYFGPGTRLTVT.

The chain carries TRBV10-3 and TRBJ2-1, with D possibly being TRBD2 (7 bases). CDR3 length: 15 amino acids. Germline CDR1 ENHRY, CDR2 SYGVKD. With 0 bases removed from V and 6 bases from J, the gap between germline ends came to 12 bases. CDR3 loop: CAISESGGGSNEQFF. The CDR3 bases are TGTGCCATCAGTGAGTCAGGGGGGGGAAGCAATGAGCAGTTCTTC.

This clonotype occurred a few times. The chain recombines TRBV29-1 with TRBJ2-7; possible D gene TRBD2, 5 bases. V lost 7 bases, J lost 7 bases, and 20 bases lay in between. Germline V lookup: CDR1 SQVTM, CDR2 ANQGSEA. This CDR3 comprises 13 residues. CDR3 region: CSAARAGAWEQYF. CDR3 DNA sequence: TGCAGCGCCGCGCGGGCGGGTGCGTGGGAGCAGTACTTC.

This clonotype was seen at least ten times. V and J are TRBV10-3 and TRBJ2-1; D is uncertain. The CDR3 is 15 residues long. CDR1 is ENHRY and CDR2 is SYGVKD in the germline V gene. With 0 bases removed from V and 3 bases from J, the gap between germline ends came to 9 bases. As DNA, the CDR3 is TGTGCCATCAGTGAGTCGGGCGTCTTCTACAATGAGCAGTTCTTC. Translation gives CAISESGVFYNEQFF.

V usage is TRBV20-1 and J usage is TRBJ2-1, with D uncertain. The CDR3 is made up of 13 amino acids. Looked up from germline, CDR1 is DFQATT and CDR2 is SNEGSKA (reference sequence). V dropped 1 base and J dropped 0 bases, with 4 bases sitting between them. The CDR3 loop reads CSARAGSYNEQFF. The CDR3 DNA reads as TGCAGTGCTAGAGCGGGCTCCTACAATGAGCAGTTCTTC.

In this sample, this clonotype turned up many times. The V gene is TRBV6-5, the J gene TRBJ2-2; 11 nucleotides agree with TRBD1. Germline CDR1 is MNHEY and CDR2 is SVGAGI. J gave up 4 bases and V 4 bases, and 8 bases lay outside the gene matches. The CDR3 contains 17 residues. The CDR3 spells CASSSYRGTGGTGELFF. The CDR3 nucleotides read TGTGCCAGCAGTTCCTACCGCGGGACAGGGGGCACCGGGGAGCTGTTTTTT.

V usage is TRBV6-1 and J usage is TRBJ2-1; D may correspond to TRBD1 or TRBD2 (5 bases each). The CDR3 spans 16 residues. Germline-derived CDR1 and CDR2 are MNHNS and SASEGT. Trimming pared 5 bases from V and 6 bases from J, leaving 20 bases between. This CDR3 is CASSTTPGTAVNEQFF. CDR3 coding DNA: TGTGCCAGCAGTACGACCCCCGGGACGGCTGTCAATGAGCAGTTCTTC.

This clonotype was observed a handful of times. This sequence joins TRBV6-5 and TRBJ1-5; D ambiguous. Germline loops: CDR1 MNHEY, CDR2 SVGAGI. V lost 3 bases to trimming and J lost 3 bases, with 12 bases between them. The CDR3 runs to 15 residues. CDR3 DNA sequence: TGTGCCAGCAGTTATGGACGTGGGCTCAATCAGCCCCAGCATTTT. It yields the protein CASSYGRGLNQPQHF.

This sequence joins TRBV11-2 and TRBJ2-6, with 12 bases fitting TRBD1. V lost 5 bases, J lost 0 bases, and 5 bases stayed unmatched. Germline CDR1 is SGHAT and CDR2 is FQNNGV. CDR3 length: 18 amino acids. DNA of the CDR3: TGTGCCAGCAGCCCGGGGGACAGGGGGCTCTCTGGGGCCAACGTCCTGACTTTC. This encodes CASSPGDRGLSGANVLTF.

CDR3 sequence reads: CASSQDRAGTREHNEQFF. CDR3 sequence (DNA): TGCGCCAGCAGCCAAGACAGAGCCGGGACCAGGGAGCACAATGAGCAGTTCTTC. The chain couples TRBV4-3 to TRBJ2-1; the D gene could be TRBD1 or TRBD2 (5 bases each). The CDR3 runs 18 residues. Deletions cut 0 bases from V and 5 bases from J, with 20 bases between. Germline CDR1 is LGHNA and CDR2 is YSLEER.

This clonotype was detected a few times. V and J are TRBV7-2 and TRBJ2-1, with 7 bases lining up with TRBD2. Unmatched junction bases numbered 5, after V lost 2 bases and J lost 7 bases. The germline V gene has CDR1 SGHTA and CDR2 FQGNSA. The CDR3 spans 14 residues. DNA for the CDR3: TGTGCCAGCAGCTTAACGGGAGCGGGAAATGAGCAGTTCTTC. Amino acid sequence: CASSLTGAGNEQFF.